The 4 T cell receptor beta chains below come from one sample, sequenced in a study of type 1 regulatory T cells. A single record per CDR3 protein comes from TCRdb applying MiXCR to the reads. The sample consists of about 62,000 distinct CDR3 sequences, approximately 60% of them appearing once. Antigens of these TCRs are unknown. Material for sequencing was cultured non-Tr1 T cells, either the whole culture or a sorted T cell fraction (not recorded which). The receptors shown here come from a human donor in good health.

The chain is built from TRBV5-5 and TRBJ2-7; 7 nucleotides line up with TRBD1. The CDR3 extends over 14 amino acids. The germline V gene has CDR1 SGHKS and CDR2 YYEKEE (reference sequence). The J segment lost 6 bases and the V segment lost 4 bases, leaving 10 bases of the junction unmatched. CDR3 DNA: TGTGCCAGCAGCCGAGGACAGGACCCTCGCGAGCAGTACTTC. Translated: CASSRGQDPREQYF.

The chain couples TRBV11-3 to TRBJ2-1, with D maybe TRBD2 (5 bases). The germline V and J ends were trimmed by 3 bases and 8 bases, with 11 bases remaining between them. The CDR3 has 13 residues. From germline, CDR1 is SGHNT and CDR2 YENEEA. The CDR3, as DNA: TGTGCCAGCAGCTTTAGGAGGTTTGATGAGCAGTTCTTC. Its protein is CASSFRRFDEQFF.

The chain links TRBV7-8 to TRBJ1-5, with D possibly matching TRBD1 (5 bases). The V end was cut by 4 bases, the J end by 5 bases, with 15 bases between. The CDR3 runs to 15 residues. Germline V gene data show CDR1 as SGHVS and CDR2 as FQNEAQ. The CDR3 here is CASSSYQGLDQPQHF. CDR3 nucleotides: TGTGCCAGCAGCTCATATCAGGGATTGGATCAGCCCCAGCATTTT.

The chain links TRBV7-8 to TRBJ2-7; D perhaps matches TRBD1 (6 bases). The CDR3 totals 16 residues. The germline V gene encodes CDR1 SGHVS and CDR2 FQNEAQ. Trimming cost V 3 bases and J 2 bases, with 17 bases left between them. The chain's CDR3 is CASSFEWGHAAYEQYF. CDR3 nucleotides: TGTGCCAGCAGCTTTGAGTGGGGACACGCGGCCTACGAGCAGTACTTC.